What follows are 10 T cell receptor beta chains derived from one specimen sequenced in a study of a mutant IDH1 vaccine in newly diagnosed glioma. Indicated time point: week 47, end of study. The content of each vaccine dose was 300 ug of mutant IDH1 20-mer peptide, and topical imiquimod accompanied it. Clones were read by immunoSEQ multiplex PCR, and TCRdb kept only the in-frame ones, dropping some. This table holds approximately 56,000 clones, about 61% found once. Antigens of these TCRs are unknown. Sequencing used peripheral blood mononuclear cells (PBMCs), obtained from a glioma patient whose treatment included an IDH1 peptide vaccine. The receptors here all came from a man in his forties with glioma. Some clones in this sample may be carry-over from other donors' samples.

The chain has TRBV19 and TRBJ2-3; 10 nucleotides line up with TRBD2. With V trimmed by 4 bases and J by 2 bases, 9 bases remained unmatched. Per germline, CDR1 LNHDA and CDR2 SQIVND (reference sequence). There are 17 residues in the CDR3. CDR3 sequence (DNA): TGTGCCAGTAGTAGACTCGAGCGGGGGGGACTCACAGATACGCAGTATTTT. This sequence encodes CASSRLERGGLTDTQYF.

By frequency in the sample, this clone is medium-sized. The chain links TRBV19 to TRBJ1-1; D is possibly TRBD1 (6 bases). Trimming removed 4 bases at V and 2 bases at J, with 11 bases between. The length of the CDR3 is 14 residues. Germline V lookup: CDR1 LNHDA, CDR2 SQIVND (reference sequence). The CDR3 here is CASSTGQRNTEAFF. In nucleotides, the CDR3 is TGTGCCAGTAGTACAGGACAGCGAAACACTGAAGCTTTCTTT.

V and J are TRBV4-2 and TRBJ1-3; 10 nucleotides line up with TRBD1. The CDR3 loop spans 16 amino acids. J lost 2 bases, V lost 2 bases, and 3 bases had no gene match. Germline loops: CDR1 LGHNA, CDR2 YNFKEQ. The CDR3 sequence: CASSQLDRGTGNTIYF. In nucleotides, the CDR3 is TGTGCCAGCAGCCAACTGGACAGGGGGACTGGAAACACCATATATTTT.

V gene TRBV5-1 combines with J gene TRBJ2-5; a possible D gene is TRBD1 (6 bases). The CDR3 spans 15 residues. The germline gives CDR1 SGHRS, CDR2 YFSETQ. The V and J ends lost 5 bases and 4 bases respectively, with 18 bases between them. The CDR3 loop is CASREQGNEVETQYF. CDR3 in DNA: TGCGCCAGCAGGGAACAGGGAAATGAGGTAGAGACCCAGTACTTC.

This chain uses TRBV2 with TRBJ1-1; 8 bases are shared with TRBD1. This CDR3 has 14 amino acids. Germline CDR1 SNHLY, CDR2 FYNNEI. The V and J ends lost 3 bases and 5 bases, in that order; junction bases with no gene match: 5. CDR3: CASSEPGGRTEAFF. The DNA for the CDR3 is TGTGCCAGCAGTGAGCCAGGGGGCAGGACTGAAGCTTTCTTT.

This chain joins TRBV5-6 and TRBJ2-7; D may correspond to TRBD1 or TRBD2 (8 bases each). CDR1 SGHDT and CDR2 YYEEEE come from the germline V gene. V lost 4 bases to trimming and J lost 3 bases, with 20 bases between them. The CDR3 totals 16 residues. CDR3 residues: CASSPGGGQEYYEQYF. The CDR3 DNA reads as TGTGCCAGCAGCCCGGGGGGGGGACAGGAATACTACGAGCAGTACTTC.

The chain carries TRBV6-1 and TRBJ1-1; no definite D call. Germline V gene sequence: CDR1 MNHNS, CDR2 SASEGT. The CDR3 spans 14 residues. V was trimmed by 1 base and J by 0 bases, leaving 6 bases between them. The CDR3 region is CASSEVTLNTEAFF. In DNA form, the CDR3 reads TGTGCCAGCAGTGAAGTGACCTTGAACACTGAAGCTTTCTTT.

This clone was counted a few times. The chain links TRBV10-3 to TRBJ1-1, with unresolved D. The CDR3 is made up of 14 amino acids. With 0 bases removed from V and 4 bases from J, the gap between germline ends came to 9 bases. Germline CDR1 and CDR2: ENHRY and SYGVKD. This chain's CDR3 is CAISESGRTTEAFF. CDR3 bases: TGTGCCATCAGTGAGTCCGGACGGACCACTGAAGCTTTCTTT.

This clone has more than one count but fewer than ten. The chain combines TRBV7-2 with TRBJ1-5; tentatively, D is TRBD1 (5 bases). This CDR3 comprises 13 residues. CDR1 SGHTA and CDR2 FQGNSA come from the germline V gene. Trimming left V 0 bases short and J 7 bases short, with 7 bases between. The chain's CDR3 is CASSLARGQPQHF. DNA of the CDR3: TGTGCCAGCAGCTTAGCACGGGGGCAGCCCCAGCATTTT. Supplemented by reference TRBV7-2 and TRBJ1-5, the full variable domain reads GAGVSQSPSNKVTEKGKDVELRCDPISGHTALYWYRQSLGQGLEFLIYFQGNSAPDKSGLPSDRFSAERTGGSVSTLTIQRTQQEDSAVYLCASSLARGQPQHFGDGTRLSIL.

This chain uses TRBV6-5 with TRBJ2-2; TRBD1 is a possible D gene (5 bases). The V end lost 4 bases, the J end lost 4 bases, and 7 bases lay between the germline ends. CDR1 and CDR2 (germline): MNHEY, SVGAGI. This CDR3 is 13 amino acids long. The CDR3 region is CASSFGATGELFF. CDR3 nucleotides: TGTGCCAGCAGTTTTGGGGCCACCGGGGAGCTGTTTTTT.